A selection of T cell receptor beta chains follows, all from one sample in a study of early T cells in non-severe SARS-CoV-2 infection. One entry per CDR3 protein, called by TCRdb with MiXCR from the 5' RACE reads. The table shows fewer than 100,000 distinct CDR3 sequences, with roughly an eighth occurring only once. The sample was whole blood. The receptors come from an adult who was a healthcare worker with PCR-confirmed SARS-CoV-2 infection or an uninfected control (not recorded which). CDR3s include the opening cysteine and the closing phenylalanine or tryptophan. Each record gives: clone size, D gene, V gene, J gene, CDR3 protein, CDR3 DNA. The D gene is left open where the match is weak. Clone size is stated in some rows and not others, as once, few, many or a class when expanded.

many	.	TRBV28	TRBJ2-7	CASSPWGASRSYEQYF	TGTGCCAGCAGTCCCTGGGGGGCTTCCCGTTCCTACGAGCAGTACTTC
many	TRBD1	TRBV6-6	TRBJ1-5	CASRRQGSQPQHF	TGTGCCAGCAGACGACAGGGGAGTCAGCCCCAGCATTTT
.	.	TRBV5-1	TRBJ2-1	CASSFYQSSYNEQFF	TGCGCCAGCAGCTTTTACCAAAGCTCCTACAATGAGCAGTTCTTC
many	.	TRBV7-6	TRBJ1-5	CASSLSSNQPQHF	TGTGCCAGCAGCTTATCGAGCAATCAGCCCCAGCATTTT
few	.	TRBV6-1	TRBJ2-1	CASSWPGTSSYNEQFF	TGTGCCAGCAGCTGGCCTGGGACGAGCTCCTACAATGAGCAGTTCTTC
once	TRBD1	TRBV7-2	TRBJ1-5	CASSLSGGSNQPQHF	TGTGCCAGCAGCTTATCAGGGGGCTCCAATCAGCCCCAGCATTTT
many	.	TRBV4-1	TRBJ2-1	CASSHSGGGDNEQFF	TGCGCCAGCAGCCATTCGGGGGGCGGGGACAATGAGCAGTTCTTC
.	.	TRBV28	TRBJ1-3	CASSTPESSGNTIYF	TGTGCCAGCAGCACCCCAGAAAGCTCTGGAAACACCATATATTTT
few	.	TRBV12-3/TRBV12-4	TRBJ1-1	CASRKVRAKNTEAFF	TGTGCCAGCAGAAAGGTCCGAGCGAAGAACACTGAAGCTTTCTTT
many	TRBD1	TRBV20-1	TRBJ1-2	CSAPPGQRTNYGYTF	TGCAGTGCTCCTCCGGGACAGAGAACTAACTATGGCTACACCTTC
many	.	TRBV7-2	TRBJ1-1	CASSKTAMNTEAFF	TGTGCCAGCAGCAAGACAGCCATGAACACTGAAGCTTTCTTT
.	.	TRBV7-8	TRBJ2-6	CASSAPVRANVLTF	TGTGCCAGCAGCGCGCCCGTTCGGGCCAACGTCCTGACTTTC
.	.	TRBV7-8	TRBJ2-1	CASSFRAGLRNEQFF	TGTGCCAGCAGCTTCCGGGCGGGATTGAGGAATGAGCAGTTCTTC
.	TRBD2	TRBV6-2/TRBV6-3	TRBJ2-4	CASSRWTSGESKNIQYF	TGTGCCAGCAGTCGCTGGACTAGCGGGGAATCCAAAAACATTCAGTACTTC
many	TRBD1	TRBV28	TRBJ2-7	CASSRYNGQGTEQYF	TGTGCCAGCAGCCGATACAACGGACAGGGGACCGAGCAGTACTTC
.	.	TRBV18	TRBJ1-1	CASSLSRYTEAFF	TGTGCCAGCTCACTCTCCAGGTACACTGAAGCTTTCTTT
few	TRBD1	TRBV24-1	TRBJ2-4	CATSDSRQGLSIQYF	TGTGCCACCAGTGATTCCCGACAGGGTCTTAGCATTCAGTACTTC
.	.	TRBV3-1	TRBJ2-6	CASSQIDRDFSGANVLTF	TGTGCCAGCAGCCAAATAGACAGGGACTTCTCTGGGGCCAACGTCCTGACTTTC
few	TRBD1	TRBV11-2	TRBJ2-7	CASSAVTNRGPYEQYF	TGTGCCAGCAGCGCAGTCACAAACAGGGGCCCCTACGAGCAGTACTTC
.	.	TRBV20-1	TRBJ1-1	CSASGAGHTEAFF	TGCAGTGCTAGTGGAGCAGGGCACACTGAAGCTTTCTTT
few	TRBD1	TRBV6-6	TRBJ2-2	CASSYDNRGISGELFF	TGTGCCAGCAGTTACGATAACAGGGGGATATCCGGGGAGCTGTTTTTT
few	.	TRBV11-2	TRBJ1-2	CASSFGELAGGYTF	TGTGCCAGCAGCTTCGGGGAATTGGCCGGGGGCTACACCTTC
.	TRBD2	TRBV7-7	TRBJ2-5	CASSSKPGLGGQETQYF	TGTGCCAGCAGCTCGAAGCCGGGACTAGGGGGCCAAGAGACCCAGTACTTC
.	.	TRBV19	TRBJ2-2	CASSQGWGPNTGELFF	TGTGCCAGTAGCCAAGGATGGGGGCCCAACACCGGGGAGCTGTTTTTT
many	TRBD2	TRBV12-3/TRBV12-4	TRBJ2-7	CASSQGTSRRMEQYF	TGTGCCAGCAGTCAAGGGACTAGCAGGCGAATGGAGCAGTACTTC
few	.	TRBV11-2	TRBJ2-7	CASSLARPGSSEQYF	TGTGCCAGCAGCTTAGCGAGACCGGGGAGCTCCGAGCAGTACTTC
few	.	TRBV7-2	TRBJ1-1	CASSLDLATEAFF	TGTGCCAGCAGCTTAGACCTGGCCACTGAAGCTTTCTTT
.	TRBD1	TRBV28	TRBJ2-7	CASSIGTGGF	TGTGCCAGCAGTATTGGGACAGGGGGCTTC
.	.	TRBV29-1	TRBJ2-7	CSVDYGYEQYF	TGCAGCGTTGACTATGGTTACGAGCAGTACTTC
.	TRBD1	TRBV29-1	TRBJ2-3	CSVRRTGTGTDTQYF	TGCAGCGTTCGAAGGACAGGGACTGGCACAGATACGCAGTATTTT
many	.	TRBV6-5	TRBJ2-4	CASRGTGRRAKNIQYF	TGTGCCAGCAGGGGAACAGGGAGGAGGGCCAAAAACATTCAGTACTTC
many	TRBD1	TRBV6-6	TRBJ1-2	CASSYFRQGAWGYTF	TGTGCCAGCAGTTACTTCCGACAGGGGGCCTGGGGCTACACCTTC
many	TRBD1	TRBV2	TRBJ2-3	CASSEQGVGTDTQYF	TGTGCCAGCAGTGAACAGGGGGTGGGCACAGATACGCAGTATTTT
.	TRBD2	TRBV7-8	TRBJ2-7	CASSYSGYSYEQYF	TGTGCCAGCAGCTATAGCGGGTACTCCTACGAGCAGTACTTC
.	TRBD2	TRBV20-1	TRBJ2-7	CSAPFERGLSYEQYF	TGCAGTGCTCCCTTTGAGCGGGGGCTCTCCTACGAGCAGTACTTC
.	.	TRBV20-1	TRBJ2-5	CSAITGPQETQYF	TGCAGTGCTATAACGGGCCCACAAGAGACCCAGTACTTC
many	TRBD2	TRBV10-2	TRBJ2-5	CASSDSGGGAYETQYF	TGCGCCAGCAGTGATTCTGGCGGGGGGGCCTATGAGACCCAGTACTTC
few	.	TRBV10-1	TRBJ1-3	CASSRNTIYF	TGCGCCAGCAGCCGAAACACCATATATTTT
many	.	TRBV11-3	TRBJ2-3	CASSMGGDTQYF	TGTGCCAGCAGTATGGGGGGAGATACGCAGTATTTT
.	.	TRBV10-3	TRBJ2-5	CAISTPEVDQETQYF	TGTGCCATCAGTACACCCGAGGTAGACCAAGAGACCCAGTACTTC
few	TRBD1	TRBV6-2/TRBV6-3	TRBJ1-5	CASSSGTVNQPQHF	TGTGCCAGCAGTTCTGGGACAGTGAATCAGCCCCAGCATTTT
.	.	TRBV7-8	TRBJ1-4	CASSLAAHVNEKLFF	TGTGCCAGCAGCTTAGCGGCTCACGTTAATGAAAAACTGTTTTTT
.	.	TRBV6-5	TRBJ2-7	CASIRGDEQYF	TGTGCCAGTATCAGAGGGGACGAGCAGTACTTC
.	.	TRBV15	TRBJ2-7	CATSRDRGRPLF	TGTGCCACCAGCAGAGACAGGGGACGTCCCCTATTC
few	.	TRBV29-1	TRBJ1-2	CSVINNYGYTF	TGCAGCGTCATCAATAACTATGGCTACACCTTC
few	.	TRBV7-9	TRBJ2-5	CASSLREGPLETQYF	TGTGCCAGCAGCTTGCGTGAGGGGCCCTTGGAGACCCAGTACTTC
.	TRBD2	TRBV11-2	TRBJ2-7	CASTVREGYGQYF	TGTGCCAGCACCGTCCGGGAGGGCTACGGGCAGTACTTC
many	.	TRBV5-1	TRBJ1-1	CASSLGWQTNTEAFF	TGCGCCAGCAGCTTGGGGTGGCAAACCAACACTGAAGCTTTCTTT
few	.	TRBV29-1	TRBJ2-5	CSGLRSQETQYF	TGCAGCGGACTACGGTCCCAAGAGACCCAGTACTTC
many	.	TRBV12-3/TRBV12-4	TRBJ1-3	CASSRPWDPGEGNTIYF	TGTGCCAGCAGTCGACCTTGGGACCCCGGGGAGGGAAACACCATATATTTT
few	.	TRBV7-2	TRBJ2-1	CASSLDRLVYNEQFF	TGTGCCAGCAGCTTAGACCGTCTAGTTTACAATGAGCAGTTCTTC
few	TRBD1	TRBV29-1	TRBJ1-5	CSVEFPGQGSNQPQHF	TGCAGCGTTGAATTTCCAGGACAGGGAAGTAATCAGCCCCAGCATTTT
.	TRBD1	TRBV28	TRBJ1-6	CASSFQTGVGSPLHF	TGTGCCAGCAGTTTCCAAACAGGGGTAGGATCACCCCTCCACTTT
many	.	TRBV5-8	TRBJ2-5	CASSSGVTYQETQYF	TGTGCCAGCAGCTCAGGGGTTACGTACCAAGAGACCCAGTACTTC
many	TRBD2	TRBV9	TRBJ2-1	CASSVGTSSGEQFF	TGTGCCAGCAGCGTAGGGACTAGCTCTGGTGAGCAGTTCTTC
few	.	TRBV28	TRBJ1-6	CASSETGYSPLHF	TGTGCCAGCAGCGAAACAGGGTATTCACCCCTCCACTTT